A selection of T cell receptor beta chains follows, all from one sample in a study of blood T cell repertoires in COVID-19. Produced via immunoSEQ multiplex PCR; TCRdb's table is partial and in-frame only. The table shows approximately 300,000 clones, with over 80% occurring only once. Sequencing input: peripheral blood. These receptors all come from a woman in her 50s with COVID-19, enrolled during active disease. Both conserved end residues are part of each CDR3. A D gene is named only where the DNA matches it firmly. For some rows the clone size is stated as once, few or many, or as a class when expanded; others skip it.

d_gene	v_gene	j_gene	abundance	CDR3nt	CDR3aa
TRBD2	TRBV4-2	TRBJ2-1	-	TGTGCCAGCAGCCAGGACTCTAGCGGGAGTGTGAGTGAGCAGTTCTTC	CASSQDSSGSVSEQFF
-	TRBV28	TRBJ1-5	-	TGTGCCAGCAGCCTTCAGGGTCTGTATCAGCCCCAGCATTTT	CASSLQGLYQPQHF
-	TRBV21-1	TRBJ1-6	-	TGTGCCAGCAGCAAAATGGGGGCACTTCACCCCCTCCACTTT	CASSKMGALHPLHF
-	TRBV6-5	TRBJ2-7	-	TGTGCCACCGGGACTTTCTACGAGCAGTACTTC	CATGTFYEQYF
TRBD2	TRBV27	TRBJ2-7	-	TGTGCCAGCAGGGGTAGCGGGGAGGGCCACCCCTACGAGCAGTACTTC	CASRGSGEGHPYEQYF
TRBD1	TRBV5-5	TRBJ2-7	-	TGTGCCAGCAGCTTAGGGACAGGCCAGCTCTACGAGCAGTACTTC	CASSLGTGQLYEQYF
-	TRBV11-3	TRBJ2-7	-	TGTGCCAGCAGCACTACAGGTTCCTTCTCCTACGAGCAGTACTTC	CASSTTGSFSYEQYF
TRBD2	TRBV18	TRBJ2-1	-	TGTGCCAGCTCACCAGCCGTACTAGCGGGAGCCCAGAATGAGCAGTTCTTC	CASSPAVLAGAQNEQFF
TRBD2	TRBV10-3	TRBJ2-2	-	TGTGCCATCAGTGACCCCGCTAGCGGGGTCACCGGGGAGCTGTTTTTT	CAISDPASGVTGELFF
-	TRBV18	TRBJ2-1	-	TGTGCCAGCTCAGCTCTGGACAGACCCTACAATGAGCAGTTCTTC	CASSALDRPYNEQFF
TRBD2	TRBV7-2	TRBJ2-1	once	TGTGCCAGCAGCTTAGATCTTCTAGCGGGGCCTCACTCCTACAATGAGCAGTTCTTC	CASSLDLLAGPHSYNEQFF
-	TRBV5-1	TRBJ2-1	-	TGCGCCAGCAGCTTGTCAGCGGCCGGTCTCAAGTTCTTC	CASSLSAAGLKFF
-	TRBV18	TRBJ1-5	-	TGTGCCAGCTCACCGGGGGCTCCCAGCAATCAGCCCCAGCATTTT	CASSPGAPSNQPQHF
-	TRBV12-3/TRBV12-4	TRBJ2-1	-	TGTGCCAGCAGTAATACGGGATCCGAGCAGTTCTTC	CASSNTGSEQFF
TRBD1	TRBV30	TRBJ2-2	once	TGTGCCTGGGATAGGGACAGGGGAGGGACCGGGGAGCTGTTTTTT	CAWDRDRGGTGELFF
TRBD2	TRBV4-3	TRBJ2-1	-	TGCGCCAGCAGCAAAACGGGGGGGAGTTCATCCTACAATGAGCAGTTCTTC	CASSKTGGSSSYNEQFF
-	TRBV5-1	TRBJ1-2	-	TGCGCCAGCAGCTTGGGCGGTCAGCACACTAACTATGGCTACACCTTC	CASSLGGQHTNYGYTF
-	TRBV11-3	TRBJ2-1	-	TGTGCCAGCAGCGTCACTAGTTCTGAGCAGTTCTTC	CASSVTSSEQFF
-	TRBV2	TRBJ1-5	-	TGTGCCAGCAATTCCCAGATTAGCAATCAGCCCCAGCATTTT	CASNSQISNQPQHF
TRBD2	TRBV24-1	TRBJ2-1	-	TGTGCCACCAGTGATTCAGGACTAGCGGGAGCGGGTGAGCAGTTCTTC	CATSDSGLAGAGEQFF
TRBD2	TRBV5-1	TRBJ2-3	-	TGCGCCAGCAGCTTGGGGACTAGCGGGACAGGAGATACGCAGTATTTT	CASSLGTSGTGDTQYF
TRBD2	TRBV4-2	TRBJ2-3	-	TGTGCCAGCAGCCAAGGTCACCTAGCGGGAACCACAGATACGCAGTATTTT	CASSQGHLAGTTDTQYF
-	TRBV15	TRBJ2-2	once	TGTGCCACCAGCAGAGTACAGGGTAACACCGGGGAGCTGTTTTTT	CATSRVQGNTGELFF
-	TRBV27	TRBJ1-6	few	TGTGCCAGCAGTTTCGAGGGCCTAGGATCACCCCTCCACTTT	CASSFEGLGSPLHF
-	TRBV27	TRBJ1-2	few	TGTGCCAGCAGTTTTCAGGGTTACTATGGCTACACCTTC	CASSFQGYYGYTF
-	TRBV13	TRBJ1-1	-	TGTGCCAGCAGCGACGTAGATCAGGGTTCCCCTGAAGCTTTCTTT	CASSDVDQGSPEAFF
TRBD1	TRBV7-9	TRBJ1-3	-	TGTGCCAGCAGCCCACTAGGGACAGGGTTGATCACCATATATTTT	CASSPLGTGLITIYF
-	TRBV7-9	TRBJ1-2	few	TGTGCCAGCAGCTTAGCGACCAGGGTGGATGGCTACACCTTC	CASSLATRVDGYTF
TRBD2	TRBV6-1	TRBJ2-7	-	TGTGCCAGCAGTGAAGAATCCCCCCGCCCGGGACTAGCGGGAGTCATGCGGATCGAGCAGTACTTC	CASSEESPRPGLAGVMRIEQYF
TRBD1	TRBV15	TRBJ2-7	-	TGTGCCACCAGCAGAGAGGGGGGACAGGGAGCCTACGAGCAGTACTTC	CATSREGGQGAYEQYF
-	TRBV11-2	TRBJ2-1	few	TGTGCCAGCAGCTCGGACTGGAATGAGCAGTTCTTC	CASSSDWNEQFF
-	TRBV3-1/TRBV3-2	TRBJ2-1	-	TGTGCCAGCAGCCAGTTCCCCTTGGCCACCCAGGCCCATGAGCAGTTCTTC	CASSQFPLATQAHEQFF
TRBD1	TRBV19	TRBJ1-5	once	TGTGCCAGTAGTAACCTTCTCAGGGGGTTGGCATTCCGTAGCAATCAGCCCCAGCATTTT	CASSNLLRGLAFRSNQPQHF
TRBD2	TRBV7-2	TRBJ2-7	-	TGTGCCAGCAGCTTCACTAGCGGTCAATTCGAGCAGTACTTC	CASSFTSGQFEQYF
TRBD2	TRBV24-1	TRBJ2-1	-	TGTGCCACCAGCGTTAGCGGGGACAATGAGCAGTTCTTC	CATSVSGDNEQFF
TRBD1	TRBV27	TRBJ1-2	-	TGTGCCAGCAGTTCACTGGACAGGGCCGGTGGCTACACCTTC	CASSSLDRAGGYTF
TRBD1	TRBV27	TRBJ1-1	-	TGTGCCAGCAGTTTAAAGGGACAGGGGGCTGTCACTGAAGCTTTCTTT	CASSLKGQGAVTEAFF
-	TRBV7-2	TRBJ2-7	-	TGTGCCAGCAGCTTATCGGGGGGCCGGGAGTACGAGCAGTACTTC	CASSLSGGREYEQYF
TRBD2	TRBV29-1	TRBJ2-1	-	TGCAGCGTTGAAGGGTCGGCTAGCGGGAGGTTCAGTGAGCAGTTCTTC	CSVEGSASGRFSEQFF
TRBD1	TRBV19	TRBJ1-3	-	TGTGCCAGTGGGGGAGGGACAGGGACTTTCTCTGGAAACACCATATATTTT	CASGGGTGTFSGNTIYF
-	TRBV24-1	TRBJ2-7	-	TGTGCCACCAGTGACAGTATTTCGGGGTACGAGCAGTACTTC	CATSDSISGYEQYF
-	TRBV19	TRBJ1-5	-	TGTGCCAGTAGTATTAAGGGGCGCGGCAATCAGCCCCAGCATTTT	CASSIKGRGNQPQHF
TRBD2	TRBV5-1	TRBJ2-4	-	TGCGCCAGCAGCTTCCTGACTAGCGGGAGGGCGGGAGCCAAAAACATTCAGTACTTC	CASSFLTSGRAGAKNIQYF
TRBD2	TRBV5-8	TRBJ2-1	-	TGTGCCAGCAGCAGAGCTAGCGGGAGGGTCAATGAGCAGTTCTTC	CASSRASGRVNEQFF
TRBD1	TRBV23-1	TRBJ1-2	-	TGCGCCAGCAGTCAAGGGACAGGGTGGGTCTATGGCTACACCTTC	CASSQGTGWVYGYTF
-	TRBV5-3	TRBJ1-1	once	TGTGCCAGAAGCCCCCGACAGAGTCGAGGAAACACTGAAGCTTTCTTT	CARSPRQSRGNTEAFF
TRBD1	TRBV5-1	TRBJ1-1	-	TGCGCCAGCAGTCGGACAGACAGGGGCACTGAAGCTTTCTTT	CASSRTDRGTEAFF
-	TRBV28	TRBJ1-2	-	TGTGCCAGCAGTTCTTCTGGACGGGAGTCAGCGGATGGCTACACCTTC	CASSSSGRESADGYTF
TRBD2	TRBV5-1	TRBJ2-3	-	TGCGCCAGCAGGCCCGGGGGGGGCCCAGATACGCAGTATTTT	CASRPGGGPDTQYF
TRBD2	TRBV7-2	TRBJ2-5	-	TGTGCCAGCAGCCTGCTGGGACTAGCGGGAGGCCAGGGGACCCAGTACTTC	CASSLLGLAGGQGTQYF
-	TRBV29-1	TRBJ2-3	-	TGCAGCGTATGGCGAGCGGAGGGGAGCCAAAGCACAGATACGCAGTATTTT	CSVWRAEGSQSTDTQYF
TRBD1	TRBV6-4	TRBJ1-1	-	TGTGCCAGCAGCCGACAGGGGAACACTGAAGCTTTCTTT	CASSRQGNTEAFF
-	TRBV11-3	TRBJ1-5	-	TGTGCCAGCAGCTGGAACGAGGAGAGGGGCAATCAGCCCCAGCATTTT	CASSWNEERGNQPQHF
-	TRBV27	TRBJ2-3	-	TGTGCCAGCAGTTTGCTAGTGTCTAGCGAGTATACGCAGTATTTT	CASSLLVSSEYTQYF
TRBD2	TRBV7-9	TRBJ2-2	few	TGTGCCAGCAGCTTAACGGCGGGAGCCACCGGGGAGCTGTTTTTT	CASSLTAGATGELFF
-	TRBV3-1/TRBV3-2	TRBJ2-7	-	TGTGCCACCTTTTCGACAGTCTCCTACGAGCAGTACTTC	CATFSTVSYEQYF
-	TRBV21-1	TRBJ1-5	-	TGTGCCAGCAGCAAAGGATTGCCGCAGTATAGCAATCAGCCCCAGCATTTT	CASSKGLPQYSNQPQHF